A selection of T cell receptor beta chains follows, all from one sample in a study of blood T cells in healthy people across ages. TCRdb re-analysed the 5' RACE reads in MiXCR, keeping a single row per CDR3 protein. The table has some 780,000 distinct CDR3 sequences, about 56% seen once; the top ten hold roughly 25%. The sequenced sample was blood. The receptors were sampled from a man aged 40-49 years in good health. CDR3s include the opening cysteine and the closing phenylalanine or tryptophan. The D gene is left open where the match is weak. Some rows mark clone size as missing; the rest say once, few, many or name a class of expanded clone.

>TRBJ2-6|.|TRBV27|few
CASSSHSGANVLTF
TGTGCCAGCAGTTCCCACTCTGGGGCCAACGTCCTGACTTTC
>TRBJ1-2|.|TRBV7-6|.
CASSSRTENCGYTF
TGTGCCAGCAGCTCCCGGACAGAGAACTGTGGCTACACCTTC
>TRBJ2-5|TRBD1|TRBV27|.
CASSLGSSRTGVETQYF
TGTGCCAGCAGTTTAGGATCATCCAGGACAGGGGTAGAGACCCAGTACTTC
>TRBJ2-5|.|TRBV25-1|.
CASQFGAQGTQYF
TGTGCCAGTCAATTCGGGGCTCAAGGGACCCAGTACTTC
>TRBJ2-7|TRBD1|TRBV29-1|few
CSVEEIGTGENEQYF
TGCAGCGTTGAAGAGATCGGGACAGGGGAAAACGAGCAGTACTTC
>TRBJ2-1|TRBD2|TRBV7-8|.
CASSHGTSGSGNEQFF
TGTGCCAGCAGCCACGGGACTAGCGGGAGTGGTAATGAGCAGTTCTTC
>TRBJ1-2|TRBD1|TRBV7-2|.
CASSLERTGSVRGYTF
TGTGCCAGCAGCTTGGAGAGGACAGGGAGCGTTAGAGGCTACACCTTC
>TRBJ2-5|.|TRBV29-1|.
CSVEGRVSETQYF
TGCAGCGTTGAGGGCAGGGTTAGTGAGACCCAGTACTTC
>TRBJ2-4|.|TRBV12-3/TRBV12-4|.
CASSSGAGNIQYF
TGTGCCAGCAGTTCCGGAGCGGGTAACATTCAGTACTTC
>TRBJ2-7|.|TRBV20-1|few
CSASGSLGEQYF
TGCAGTGCTAGTGGTTCCCTTGGGGAGCAGTACTTC
>TRBJ1-1|.|TRBV28|.
CASTPGRGIAFF
TGTGCCAGCACCCCCGGTCGGGGGATTGCTTTCTTT
>TRBJ2-5|TRBD2|TRBV5-1|few
CASSPSAAGENEQYF
TGCGCCAGCAGTCCTTCTGCCGCGGGAGAGAATGAGCAGTACTTC
>TRBJ1-4|.|TRBV29-1|.
CSVGTGPGSEKLFF
TGCAGCGTTGGAACAGGCCCGGGGTCCGAAAAACTGTTTTTT
>TRBJ1-6|.|TRBV7-2|.
CASSSRQNYNSPLHF
TGTGCCAGCAGCTCCCGACAGAATTATAATTCACCCCTCCACTTT
>TRBJ2-1|TRBD2|TRBV7-2|.
CASSLVGTSGRFYNEQFF
TGTGCCAGCAGCTTAGTTGGGACTAGCGGGAGGTTCTACAATGAGCAGTTCTTC
>TRBJ2-6|.|TRBV10-3|few
CAATEGSGANVLTF
TGTGCCGCCACGGAGGGCTCTGGGGCCAACGTCCTGACTTTC
>TRBJ2-1|TRBD2|TRBV15|few
CATSRFSGGSYNEQFF
TGTGCCACCAGCAGATTTAGCGGGGGCTCCTACAATGAGCAGTTCTTC
>TRBJ2-1|TRBD2|TRBV7-9|many
CASSSAVAGDYNEQFF
TGTGCCAGCAGCTCCGCGGTAGCGGGGGATTACAATGAGCAGTTCTTC
>TRBJ2-7|.|TRBV5-5|few
CASLSPSEQYF
TGTGCCAGCCTTTCCCCCTCCGAGCAGTACTTC
>TRBJ2-2|.|TRBV12-3/TRBV12-4|.
CASSLLGELFF
TGTGCCAGCAGTTTGCTAGGGGAGCTGTTTTTT
>TRBJ1-6|TRBD1|TRBV3-1|.
CASSQASGQAPTLHF
TGTGCCAGCAGCCAAGCCTCGGGACAGGCACCCACCCTCCACTTT
>TRBJ2-2|.|TRBV4-1|few
CASSQEYTGELFF
TGCGCCAGCAGCCAAGAGTACACCGGGGAGCTGTTTTTT
>TRBJ2-7|TRBD2|TRBV7-3|.
CASSLFGGGKASYNEQYF
TGTGCCAGCAGCTTATTTGGCGGGGGGAAAGCCTCCTACAATGAGCAGTACTTC
>TRBJ2-5|TRBD1|TRBV24-1|.
CATSGYNVGTEETQYF
TGTGCCACCAGTGGCTACAATGTGGGGACAGAAGAGACCCAGTACTTC
>TRBJ2-3|TRBD1|TRBV7-3|.
CASSIDRGSTDTQCF
TGTGCCAGCAGTATCGACAGGGGATCCACAGATACGCAGTGTTTT
>TRBJ2-5|.|TRBV7-2|.
CASSLDAGGSETQYF
TGTGCCAGCAGCTTAGATGCCGGTGGATCAGAGACCCAGTACTTC
>TRBJ2-1|.|TRBV28|.
CASSLFVIRTSLREQFF
TGTGCCAGCAGTCTTTTTGTCATAAGGACTTCCCTCCGTGAGCAGTTCTTC
>TRBJ1-2|TRBD1|TRBV6-1|.
CASSEDRVTHGYTF
TGTGCCAGCAGTGAGGACAGGGTGACTCATGGCTACACCTTC
>TRBJ2-7|TRBD2|TRBV25-1|few
CASSGINSGRALEQYF
TGTGCCAGCAGTGGAATCAATAGCGGGAGGGCGTTAGAGCAGTACTTC
>TRBJ2-3|TRBD2|TRBV9|.
CASSVDLRPGGWTDTQYF
TGTGCCAGCAGCGTAGACCTCCGCCCCGGGGGGTGGACAGATACGCAGTATTTT
>TRBJ2-3|.|TRBV10-3|few
CAISEEDTQYF
TGTGCCATCAGTGAAGAGGATACGCAGTATTTT
>TRBJ2-3|.|TRBV5-1|.
CASSLGLGDDTQYF
TGCGCCAGCAGCCTCGGACTGGGGGATGATACGCAGTATTTT
>TRBJ2-7|.|TRBV6-2/TRBV6-3|.
CASSYVQHEQYF
TGTGCCAGCAGTTACGTCCAACACGAGCAGTACTTC
>TRBJ2-3|.|TRBV27|.
CASSFSGTGILTDTQYF
TGTGCCAGCAGTTTTTCCGGAACAGGGATATTAACGGATACGCAGTATTTT
>TRBJ2-3|TRBD1|TRBV24-1|.
CATSESGGRADTQYF
TGTGCCACCAGTGAATCAGGGGGTAGGGCAGATACGCAGTATTTT
>TRBJ2-1|TRBD1|TRBV12-3/TRBV12-4|.
CASSAYRGRPNEQFF
TGTGCCAGCAGCGCATACAGGGGCCGCCCCAATGAGCAGTTCTTC
>TRBJ2-3|.|TRBV12-3/TRBV12-4|.
CASSFARGPGDTQYF
TGTGCCAGCAGTTTTGCGCGGGGCCCTGGGGATACGCAGTATTTT
>TRBJ2-3|TRBD1|TRBV4-2|few
CASSPLTGNTDTQYF
TGTGCCAGCAGCCCTTTGACAGGGAACACAGATACGCAGTATTTT
>TRBJ2-3|.|TRBV6-5|.
CASSYSRQGGDTQYF
TGTGCCAGCAGTTACTCGAGGCAGGGAGGAGATACGCAGTATTTT
>TRBJ1-5|TRBD1|TRBV7-2|once
CASSFRAGGAKQPQHF
TGTGCCAGCAGCTTTAGGGCAGGGGGCGCGAAACAGCCCCAGCATTTT
>TRBJ1-4|.|TRBV6-1|.
CASSEGGGGSEKLFF
TGTGCCAGCAGTGAAGGTGGGGGCGGTAGCGAAAAACTGTTTTTT
>TRBJ2-1|.|TRBV29-1|.
CSASDNSPYNEQFF
TGCAGCGCCTCGGACAACTCCCCCTACAATGAGCAGTTCTTC
>TRBJ1-2|TRBD1|TRBV2|few
CASRRDRDSIYGYTF
TGTGCCAGCAGGCGCGACCGGGACAGCATTTATGGCTACACCTTC
>TRBJ2-5|.|TRBV27|.
CASSPLTGRETQYF
TGTGCCAGCAGTCCCCTGACCGGGCGGGAGACCCAGTACTTC
>TRBJ2-5|TRBD1|TRBV7-2|few
CASSQNEGQGGETQYF
TGTGCCAGCAGCCAAAATGAAGGACAGGGTGGTGAGACCCAGTACTTC
>TRBJ1-2|TRBD1|TRBV29-1|few
CSVEGQGYYGYTF
TGCAGCGTTGAAGGACAGGGGTACTATGGCTACACCTTC
>TRBJ2-3|.|TRBV14|many
CASSQDGGGYTDTQYF
TGTGCCAGCAGCCAAGACGGAGGGGGTTACACAGATACGCAGTATTTT
>TRBJ2-5|.|TRBV7-9|few
CASSLTPRYETQYF
TGTGCCAGCAGTCTGACACCCAGATACGAGACCCAGTACTTC
>TRBJ1-1|.|TRBV7-9|.
CASSWGGADTEAFF
TGTGCCAGCAGTTGGGGGGGCGCGGACACTGAAGCTTTCTTT
>TRBJ2-1|.|TRBV7-8|few
CASSLGTSFHNEQFF
TGTGCCAGCAGCTTAGGGACCTCGTTTCACAATGAGCAGTTCTTC